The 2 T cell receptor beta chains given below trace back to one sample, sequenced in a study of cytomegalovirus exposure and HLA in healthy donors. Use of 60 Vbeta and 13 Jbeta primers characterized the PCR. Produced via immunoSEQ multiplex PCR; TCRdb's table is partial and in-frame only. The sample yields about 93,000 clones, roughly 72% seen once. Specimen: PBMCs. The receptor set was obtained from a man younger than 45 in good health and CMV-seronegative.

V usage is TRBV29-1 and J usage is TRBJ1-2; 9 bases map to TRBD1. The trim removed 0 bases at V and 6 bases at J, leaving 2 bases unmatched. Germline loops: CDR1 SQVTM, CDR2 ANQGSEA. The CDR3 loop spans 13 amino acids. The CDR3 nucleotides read TGCAGCGTTGAAGAACAGGGGGCAAATGGCTACACCTTC. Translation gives CSVEEQGANGYTF.

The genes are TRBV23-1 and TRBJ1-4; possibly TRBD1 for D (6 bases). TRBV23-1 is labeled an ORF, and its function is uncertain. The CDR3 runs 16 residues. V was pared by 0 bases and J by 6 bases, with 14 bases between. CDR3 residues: CASSQSQGRFDEKLFF. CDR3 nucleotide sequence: TGCGCCAGCAGTCAATCACAGGGAAGGTTTGATGAAAAACTGTTTTTT.